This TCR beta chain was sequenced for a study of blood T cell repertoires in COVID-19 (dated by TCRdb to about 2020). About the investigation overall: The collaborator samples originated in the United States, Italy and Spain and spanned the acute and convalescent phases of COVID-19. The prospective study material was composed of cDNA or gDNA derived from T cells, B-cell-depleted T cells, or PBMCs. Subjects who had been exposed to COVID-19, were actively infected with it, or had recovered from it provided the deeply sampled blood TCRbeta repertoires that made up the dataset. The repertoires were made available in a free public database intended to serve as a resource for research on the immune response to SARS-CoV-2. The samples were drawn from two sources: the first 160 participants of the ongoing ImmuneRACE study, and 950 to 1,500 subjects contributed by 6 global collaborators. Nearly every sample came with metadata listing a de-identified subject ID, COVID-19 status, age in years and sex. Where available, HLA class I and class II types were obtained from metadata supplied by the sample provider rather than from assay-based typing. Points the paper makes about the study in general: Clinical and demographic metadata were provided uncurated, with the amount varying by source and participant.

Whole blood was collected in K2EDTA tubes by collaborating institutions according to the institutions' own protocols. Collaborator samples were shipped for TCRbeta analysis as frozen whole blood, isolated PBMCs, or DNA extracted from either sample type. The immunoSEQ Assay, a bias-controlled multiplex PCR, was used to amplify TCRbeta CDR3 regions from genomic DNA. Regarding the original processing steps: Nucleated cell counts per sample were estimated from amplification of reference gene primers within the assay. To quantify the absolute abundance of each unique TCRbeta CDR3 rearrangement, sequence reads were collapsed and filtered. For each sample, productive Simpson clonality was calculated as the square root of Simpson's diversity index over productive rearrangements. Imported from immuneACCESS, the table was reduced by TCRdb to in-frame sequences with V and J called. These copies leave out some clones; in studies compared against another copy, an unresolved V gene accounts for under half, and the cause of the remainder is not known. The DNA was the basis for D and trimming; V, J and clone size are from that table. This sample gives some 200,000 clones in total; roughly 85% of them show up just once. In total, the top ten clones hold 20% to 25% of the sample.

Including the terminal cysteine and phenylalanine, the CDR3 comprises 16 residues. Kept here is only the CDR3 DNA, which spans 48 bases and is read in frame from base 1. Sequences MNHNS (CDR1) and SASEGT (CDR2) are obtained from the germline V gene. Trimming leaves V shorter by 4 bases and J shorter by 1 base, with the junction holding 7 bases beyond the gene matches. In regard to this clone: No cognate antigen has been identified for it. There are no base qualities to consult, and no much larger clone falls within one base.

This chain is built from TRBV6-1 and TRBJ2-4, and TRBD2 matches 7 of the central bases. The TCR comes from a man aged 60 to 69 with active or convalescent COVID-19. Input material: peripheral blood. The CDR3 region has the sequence CASSGGGVEAKNIQYF. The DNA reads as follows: TGTGCCAGCAGTGGGGGAGGGGTGGAGGCCAAAAACATTCAGTACTTC.